This T cell receptor (beta chain) was recovered during a study of control samples from healthy donors and cancer patients. Germline loops: CDR1 MGHDK, CDR2 SYGVNS. The CDR3 contains 15 residues. Trimming stripped 2 bases from V and 0 bases from J, with 11 bases between. Profiled with immunoSEQ multiplex PCR; TCRdb holds only in-frame clones, not every one. The repertoire table contains 150,000 to 200,000 clones. The chain uses TRBV25-1 and TRBJ2-7; D is possibly TRBD2 (5 bases). Sequencing used blood. This TCR was recovered from a woman under 40 in good health. CDR3 amino acids: CASSEPGKSSYEQYF. For the CDR3, the DNA is TGTGCCAGCAGTGAACCCGGGAAGAGCTCCTACGAGCAGTACTTC.